The present T cell receptor (beta chain) was sequenced within a study of CD8 T cells in ankylosing spondylitis. TCRdb reprocessed the 5' RACE reads with MiXCR, giving one entry per CDR3 protein. The sample contains under 300,000 distinct CDR3 sequences, about 11% of which appear only once. The CDR3 covers 16 residues. V trimming: 4 bases; J trimming: 0 bases; junction bases outside the gene matches: 6. Germline lookup yields CDR1 MDHEN and CDR2 SYDVKM. This clonotype came up many times. The receptor was isolated from a male donor with ankylosing spondylitis or in good health (not recorded which). Sequencing was performed on blood, either unsorted or a sorted T cell fraction (not recorded which). The chain uses TRBV28 and TRBJ2-3; 8 nucleotides agree with TRBD2. The CDR3 here is CASSYFPGGSTDTQYF. As DNA, the CDR3 is TGTGCCAGCAGTTATTTCCCGGGGGGGAGCACAGATACGCAGTATTTT. Combining the CDR3 with reference TRBV28 and TRBJ2-3 gives the whole variable domain DVKVTQSSRYLVKRTGEKVFLECVQDMDHENMFWYRQDPGLGLRLIYFSYDVKMKEKGDIPEGYSVSREKKERFSLILESASTNQTSMYLCASSYFPGGSTDTQYFGPGTRLTVL.